The 2 T cell receptor beta chains listed next were all sequenced from one sample in a study of blood T cell repertoires in COVID-19. Clones were read by immunoSEQ multiplex PCR, and TCRdb kept only the in-frame ones, dropping some. In the table there are under 350,000 clones, 80% to 90% of which are singletons. The sample consisted of PBMCs or T cells enriched from blood (not recorded which). These receptor sequences come from a woman aged 40 to 50 with acute COVID-19.

This clone has a single count. The chain recombines TRBV15 with TRBJ2-7; 9 bases fit TRBD1. The germline CDR1 and CDR2 sequences are LNHNV and YYDKDF (reference sequence). V dropped 3 bases and J dropped 3; count of bases not matched to a gene: 3. The CDR3 contains 14 residues. In DNA, the CDR3 is TGTGCCACCAGCAGGGGACAGGGATACTACGAGCAGTACTTC. This sequence encodes CATSRGQGYYEQYF. The complete variable domain, with remaining parts taken from reference TRBV15 and TRBJ2-7, reads DAMVIQNPRYQVTQFGKPVTLSCSQTLNHNVMYWYQQKSSQAPKLLFHYYDKDFNNEADTPDNFQSRRPNTSFCFLDIRSPGLGDTAMYLCATSRGQGYYEQYFGPGTRLTVT.

This chain joins TRBV20-1 and TRBJ1-2; D possibly corresponds to TRBD1 (6 bases). Germline V lookup: CDR1 DFQATT, CDR2 SNEGSKA (reference sequence). The CDR3 length is 11 residues. V was shortened by 4 bases and J by 8 bases, with 11 bases between the two germline ends. CDR3 residues: CSATDSWGYTF. Here the CDR3 DNA reads TGCAGTGCTACGGACAGTTGGGGCTACACCTTC.